One sample yielded the 6 T cell receptor beta chains listed below, sequenced in a study of low-dose radiotherapy and immunotherapy resistance in tumors. The time point: before trial treatment. Primers targeting TRAV and TRBV primed first-strand cDNA, covering alpha and beta chains. TCR amplification involved 15 to 25 PCR cycles with a constant-region primer and V-primer adapter. One entry per CDR3 protein, called by TCRdb with MiXCR from the reads. The data show 75,000 to 95,000 distinct CDR3 sequences, 9.4% seen once. This specimen consisted of PBMCs, obtained before treatment. The receptors derive from a male donor with prostate cancer.

Many counts were recorded for this clonotype. V and J are TRBV30 and TRBJ2-5; the match to TRBD2 covers 8 bases. The CDR3 sequence is 16 residues long. CDR1 is GTSNPN, CDR2 SVGIG, per germline (reference sequence). J lost 10 bases, V lost 2 bases, and 18 bases had no gene match. Here the CDR3 reads CAWSLGLAGGRGDQYF. The CDR3 bases are TGTGCCTGGAGTTTGGGGCTAGCGGGCGGTAGGGGTGACCAGTACTTC.

On this clonotype itself: Being one base from a much bigger clone, this may be a read error. The rearrangement links TRBV1 to TRBJ2-3; the table's TRBD1 call for D was not verified on the DNA. The end of the DNA aligns better with TRBJ2-7, so the J call may be wrong. TRBV1 is an annotated pseudogene. The CDR3 covers 15 residues. CDR3 coding DNA: TGCGCCAGCAGCCAAGTTCTACAGGGTAACTACGTGCAGTACTTC. It specifies CASSQVLQGNYVQYF.

By share, this clonotype counts as medium-sized (0.01 to 0.1%). The chain couples TRBV18 to TRBJ2-3, with 8 bases matching TRBD2. This CDR3 region has 15 residues. Trimming removed 4 bases from V and 1 base from J; junction bases left unmatched: 4. Looked up from germline, CDR1 is KGHSH and CDR2 is LQKENI. The CDR3 spells CASSRAGVGTDTQYF. In nucleotides, the CDR3 is TGTGCCAGCTCACGAGCGGGAGTCGGCACAGATACGCAGTATTTT.

The table lists this clonotype with many counts. Here the CDR3 reads CASSRGQGTDTQYF. In nucleotides, the CDR3 is TGCGCCAGCAGCCGCGGACAGGGAACAGATACGCAGTATTTT. The V and J genes are TRBV5-1 and TRBJ2-3; 8 bases match TRBD1. The V gene end was trimmed by 4 bases and the J gene end by 3 bases; junction bases not matched to a gene: 4. The CDR3 runs to 14 residues. Germline V gives CDR1 SGHRS, CDR2 YFSETQ.

At least ten counts were recorded for this clonotype. This rearrangement joins TRBV4-3 to TRBJ1-2; D is undetermined. Germline CDR1 is LGHNA and CDR2 is YSLEER. V was cut by 0 bases and J by 1 base, with 9 bases left in between. The CDR3 is made up of 15 amino acids. In DNA, the CDR3 is TGCGCCAGCAGCCAAGATGGCACTAGTAACTATGGCTACACCTTC. Translated: CASSQDGTSNYGYTF.

As for this clonotype: This is likely an artifact of a read error, given a far larger clone one base away. The V gene is TRBV29-1, the J gene TRBJ2-4; TRBD2 aligns across 9 bases. Trimming removed 4 bases from V and 13 bases from J; junction bases left unmatched: 17. Per the germline V gene, CDR1 is SQVTM and CDR2 is ANQGSEA. This CDR3 contains 15 residues. CDR3 nucleotides: TGCAGCGTTGGTAGGTCTAGCGGGACCTACAATGAGCAGTACTTC. Translation gives CSVGRSSGTYNEQYF.